This T cell receptor beta chain was obtained from a study of Ad26.COV2.S vaccination and SARS-CoV-2 variants. Study-wide findings and caveats: Comparability of non-spike TCR breadth was observed across vaccine and placebo recipients. Placebo recipients trailed vaccine recipients in spike-specific TCR breadth.

Only in-frame clones appear in the TCRdb table, and some are missing; sequencing was by immunoSEQ multiplex PCR. Of 380,000 or so clones listed, around 88% are singletons. For this clone: Its target is unknown.

The J segment lost 5 bases and the V segment lost 7 bases, leaving 10 bases of the junction unmatched. Germline V gene lookup returns CDR1 MDHEN and CDR2 SYDVKM. The CDR3 runs to 14 residues. The treatment denotes: around 19 received Ad26.COV2.S at low or high dose, single or two shots; five or six received placebo; per-sample allocation not given. Day 63 after the first injection of vaccine or placebo was the sampling time. In Boston, an adult donor aged 18-55 years took part. As its vector, the vaccine had Ad26, which expressed Wuhan-strain SARS-CoV-2 spike. The chain is built from TRBV28 and TRBJ1-1; 7 bases agree with TRBD1. The receptor's source is a person between 18 and 65 years old who received the Ad26.COV2.S COVID-19 vaccine or a placebo. This specimen consisted of peripheral blood, obtained in a trial of Ad26.COV2.S vaccine versus placebo. CDR3 nucleotides: TGTGCCAGCACATCCCACACAGGGGTAACTGAAGCTTTCTTT. Translated, it gives CASTSHTGVTEAFF.